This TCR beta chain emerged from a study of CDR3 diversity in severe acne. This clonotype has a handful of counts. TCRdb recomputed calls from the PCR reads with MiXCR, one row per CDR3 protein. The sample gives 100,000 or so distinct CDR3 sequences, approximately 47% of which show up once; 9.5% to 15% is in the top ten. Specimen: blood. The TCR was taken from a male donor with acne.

The CDR3 region has the DNA TGTGCCAGCGGAAAAGGCGACACCTACAATGAGCAGTTCTTC. It codes for CASGKGDTYNEQFF. The chain uses TRBV6-1 and TRBJ2-1; D call uncertain. The CDR3 is made up of 14 amino acids. With 8 bases removed from V and 2 bases from J, the gap between germline ends came to 13 bases. Germline V CDR1 and CDR2: MNHNS, SASEGT.